This T cell receptor (beta chain) was observed in a study of blood T cell repertoires in COVID-19. Study context: The cDNA or gDNA used as material had been derived from T cells, B-cell-depleted T cells, or PBMCs.

Germline values: CDR1 SGDLS, CDR2 YYNGEE. The trim removed 3 bases at V and 5 bases at J, leaving 2 bases unmatched. The CDR3 totals 14 residues. In terms of age and location, participants ranged from roughly 18 to 95 years and lived in around 22 US areas. This clone was counted between two and nine times. Original analysis: For nucleated cells, counts were estimated from reference gene primer amplification. The repertoire was sequenced with immunoSEQ multiplex PCR; TCRdb's copy has only in-frame clones and lacks some. The DNA gave D and trimming, while V, J and clone size come from that table. The sample shows under 350,000 clones, just over 85% of them seen only once.

Sample: PBMCs or T cells enriched from blood (not recorded which). V gene TRBV9 combines with J gene TRBJ1-5, with 10 positions matching TRBD1. This receptor was taken from a woman in her thirties or forties with acute COVID-19. CDR3 loop: CASSAGQGDQPQHF. CDR3 in DNA: TGTGCCAGCAGCGCCGGACAGGGGGATCAGCCCCAGCATTTT.